These 25 T cell receptor beta chains were sequenced from one sample in a study of blood T cell repertoires in COVID-19. The method was immunoSEQ multiplex PCR; TCRdb's version includes in-frame clones alone and lacks a portion of them. This sample has 110,000 to 150,000 clones, with over 80% found just once. Sequencing used PBMCs or T cells enriched from blood (not recorded which). These receptors were obtained from a man aged 55 to 70 who had recovered from COVID-19.

This chain connects TRBV2 to TRBJ2-2; D gene unclear. The germline V and J ends were trimmed by 6 bases and 4 bases, with 21 bases remaining between them. The CDR3 totals 17 residues. CDR1 SNHLY and CDR2 FYNNEI come from the germline V gene. CDR3 nucleotide sequence: TGTGCCAGCAGCGACCCTAGGCCCCAAACCGTCACCGGGGAGCTGTTTTTT. This gives the protein CASSDPRPQTVTGELFF. The whole variable domain, filled in from reference TRBV2 and TRBJ2-2, reads EPEVTQTPSHQVTQMGQEVILRCVPISNHLYFYWYRQILGQKVEFLVSFYNNEISEKSEIFDDQFSVERPDGSNFTLKIRSTKLEDSAMYFCASSDPRPQTVTGELFFGEGSRLTVL.

The chain links TRBV30 to TRBJ2-7; possibly TRBD2 for D (6 bases). CDR3 length: 13 amino acids. The germline gives CDR1 GTSNPN, CDR2 SVGIG (reference sequence). The V end was cut by 2 bases, the J end by 3 bases, with 11 bases between. CDR3 residues: CAWSPKGGYEQYF. Written as DNA, the CDR3 is TGTGCCTGGAGTCCCAAGGGAGGCTACGAGCAGTACTTC.

The genes are TRBV4-2 and TRBJ2-7; weak D call: TRBD2 (6 bases). V was trimmed by 1 base and J by 4 bases, leaving 11 bases between them. Germline V gives CDR1 LGHNA, CDR2 YNFKEQ. There are 14 residues in the CDR3. This CDR3 reads CASSQGGGNYEQYF. CDR3 nucleotides: TGTGCCAGCAGCCAAGGGGGAGGAAATTACGAGCAGTACTTC.

V is TRBV28 and J is TRBJ1-2, with 7 bases fitting TRBD1. The V segment lost 4 bases and the J segment 3 bases; nucleotides outside the gene matches: 5. CDR3 length: 14 amino acids. Germline V gene lookup returns CDR1 MDHEN and CDR2 SYDVKM. The CDR3 loop is CASSSTGDHYGYTF. In DNA, the CDR3 is TGTGCCAGCAGTTCCACAGGGGATCACTATGGCTACACCTTC.

The CDR3 loop is CASSRGDRQGYTF. The DNA for the CDR3 is TGTGCCAGCAGCAGGGGTGATCGGCAGGGTTACACCTTC. The chain couples TRBV7-6 to TRBJ1-2; weak D call: TRBD1 (5 bases). Germline V lookup: CDR1 SGHVS, CDR2 FNYEAQ. The V and J ends lost 5 bases and 11 bases respectively, with 18 bases between them. This CDR3 has 13 amino acids. Full variable domain (rest looked up from reference TRBV7-6 and TRBJ1-2): GAGVSQSPRYKVTKRGQDVALRCDPISGHVSLYWYRQALGQGPEFLTYFNYEAQQDKSGLPNDRFSAERPEGSISTLTIQRTEQRDSAMYRCASSRGDRQGYTFGSGTRLTVV.

This clone was seen just once. The gene calls are TRBV5-6 and TRBJ1-1, with D perhaps matching TRBD1 (5 bases). CDR1 and CDR2 (germline): SGHDT, YYEEEE. This CDR3 spans 14 amino acids. Trimming removed 0 bases at V and 2 bases at J, with 8 bases between. The CDR3 DNA reads TGTGCCAGCAGCTTGGGCAGGGCAAACACTGAAGCTTTCTTT. Protein: CASSLGRANTEAFF.

This rearrangement joins TRBV5-1 to TRBJ1-4, with D perhaps matching TRBD1 (6 bases). Germline assignment: CDR1 SGHRS and CDR2 YFSETQ. This CDR3 is built from 16 residues. The V end was cut by 4 bases, the J end by 5 bases, with 18 bases between. The CDR3 spells CASSTGTLGGNEKLFF. The CDR3 bases are TGCGCCAGCAGCACAGGGACGCTCGGGGGGAATGAAAAACTGTTTTTT.

The chain combines TRBV18 with TRBJ2-7; maybe TRBD1 (5 bases). The germline V and J ends were trimmed by 0 bases and 4 bases, with 10 bases remaining between them. The V gene's germline CDR1 is KGHSH and CDR2 LQKENI. The length of the CDR3 is 14 residues. The DNA for the CDR3 is TGTGCCAGCTCACCACCGGGCAGGGTGTACGAGCAGTACTTC. This encodes CASSPPGRVYEQYF.

This clone appeared once. The chain has TRBV18 and TRBJ1-5; TRBD1 agrees at 8 bases. The CDR3 is 14 amino acids. J lost 6 bases, V lost 4 bases, and 5 bases had no gene match. Germline values: CDR1 KGHSH, CDR2 LQKENI. CDR3 DNA: TGTGCCAGCTCACTCGACAGGGGAGTTCAGCCCCAGCATTTT. Translated: CASSLDRGVQPQHF.

This chain connects TRBV4-1 to TRBJ2-7, with TRBD2 matching 8 bases. V dropped 1 base and J dropped 7; count of bases not matched to a gene: 12. Germline V gene data show CDR1 as MGHRA and CDR2 as YSYEKL. The CDR3 extends over 16 amino acids. The CDR3 spells CASSQGFSGTIFEQYF. In DNA form, the CDR3 reads TGCGCCAGCAGCCAAGGTTTTAGCGGGACTATTTTTGAGCAGTACTTC.

This chain uses TRBV7-2 with TRBJ2-3; 11 bases match TRBD1. The germline gives CDR1 SGHTA, CDR2 FQGNSA. The length of the CDR3 is 15 residues. Trimming cost V 3 bases and J 4 bases; bases outside gene matches: 3. As DNA, the CDR3 is TGTGCCAGCAGCTTTGGGACAGGGGGGCCAGATACGCAGTATTTT. Amino acid sequence: CASSFGTGGPDTQYF. The full variable domain, in which reference TRBV7-2 and TRBJ2-3 provide the parts outside the CDR3, is GAGVSQSPSNKVTEKGKDVELRCDPISGHTALYWYRQSLGQGLEFLIYFQGNSAPDKSGLPSDRFSAERTGGSVSTLTIQRTQQEDSAVYLCASSFGTGGPDTQYFGPGTRLTVL.

The rearrangement links TRBV27 to TRBJ1-6, with TRBD1 matching 7 bases. V trimming: 5 bases; J trimming: 1 base; junction bases outside the gene matches: 11. In germline, CDR1 is MNHEY, CDR2 SMNVEV (reference sequence). This CDR3 spans 18 amino acids. The CDR3 loop reads CASSPTSTGRSYNSPLHF. As DNA, the CDR3 is TGTGCCAGCAGTCCTACTTCGACAGGGCGATCCTATAATTCACCCCTCCACTTT.

V gene TRBV7-2 combines with J gene TRBJ2-3; 10 bases fit TRBD2. The CDR3 sequence is 15 residues long. Germline V gives CDR1 SGHTA, CDR2 FQGNSA. The ends lost 5 bases at V and 3 bases at J; junction bases unmatched: 5. CDR3 nucleotides: TGTGCCAGCAGCGTCGGAGCGGGAGGGACAGATACGCAGTATTTT. It is translated as CASSVGAGGTDTQYF.

This clone has just a few counts. CDR3 nucleotides: TGTGCCAGCAGCTTGGATAGATTTTCACCCCTCCACTTT. It yields the protein CASSLDRFSPLHF. V gene TRBV5-6 combines with J gene TRBJ1-6; D gene ambiguous. With 0 bases removed from V and 9 bases from J, the gap between germline ends came to 7 bases. CDR1 is SGHDT, CDR2 YYEEEE, per germline. The CDR3 spans 13 residues. The full variable domain, in which reference TRBV5-6 and TRBJ1-6 provide the parts outside the CDR3, is DAGVTQSPTHLIKTRGQQVTLRCSPKSGHDTVSWYQQALGQGPQFIFQYYEEEERQRGNFPDRFSGHQFPNYSSELNVNALLLGDSALYLCASSLDRFSPLHFGNGTRLTVT.

This chain connects TRBV19 to TRBJ2-6, with 7 bases identical to TRBD1. V was pared by 7 bases and J by 2 bases, with 5 bases of the junction left unmatched. Germline V lookup: CDR1 LNHDA, CDR2 SQIVND (reference sequence). The length of the CDR3 is 15 residues. The CDR3 region is CASIDRVPGANVLTF. The CDR3, as DNA: TGTGCCAGTATCGACAGGGTTCCTGGGGCCAACGTCCTGACTTTC.

This chain connects TRBV18 to TRBJ1-2; TRBD1 might be the D (5 bases). CDR3 size: 14 residues. The germline V gene has CDR1 KGHSH and CDR2 LQKENI. V lost 1 base and J 6 bases, leaving 12 bases between the germline ends. Here the CDR3 reads CASSPLQGSDGYTF. The CDR3, as DNA: TGTGCCAGCTCACCACTCCAGGGATCCGATGGCTACACCTTC.

The rearrangement uses TRBV28 and TRBJ2-1, with 7 positions matching TRBD1. Germline V gene data show CDR1 as MDHEN and CDR2 as SYDVKM. V lost 8 bases and J lost 2; bases outside the gene matches: 0. The CDR3 spans 12 residues. The CDR3 sequence: CASGTAYNEQFF. Written as DNA, the CDR3 is TGTGCCAGCGGGACAGCCTACAATGAGCAGTTCTTC.

The chain is built from TRBV11-2 and TRBJ2-7; D remains unclear. This CDR3 has 16 amino acids. Per germline, CDR1 SGHAT and CDR2 FQNNGV. The V end lost 0 bases, the J end lost 1 base, and 13 bases lay between the germline ends. The CDR3 nucleotides read TGTGCCAGCAGCTTAGATAGCCTACTCCTTTCCTACGAGCAGTACTTC. Its protein product is CASSLDSLLLSYEQYF.

CDR3 residues: CASSLGQGRATGELFF. In nucleotides, the CDR3 is TGTGCCAGCAGCCTGGGACAGGGAAGGGCCACCGGGGAGCTGTTTTTT. The rearrangement links TRBV11-2 to TRBJ2-2; 9 bases align to TRBD1. Germline assignment: CDR1 SGHAT and CDR2 FQNNGV. V lost 5 bases to trimming and J lost 4 bases; unmatched junction nucleotides: 8. This CDR3 has 16 residues.

The CDR3 spells CASTHRGQFYGYTF. The CDR3 bases are TGTGCCAGTACCCACAGGGGGCAGTTCTATGGCTACACCTTC. The chain couples TRBV19 to TRBJ1-2, with 9 bases matching TRBD1. Trimming removed 7 bases from V and 4 bases from J; junction bases left unmatched: 7. Germline CDR1 reads LNHDA; CDR2 reads SQIVND (reference sequence). This CDR3 is 14 amino acids long.

The chain has TRBV18 and TRBJ2-2, with 9 bases lining up with TRBD1. This CDR3 contains 16 residues. V lost 5 bases to trimming and J lost 0 bases; unmatched junction nucleotides: 4. CDR1 is KGHSH and CDR2 is LQKENI in the germline V gene. CDR3 bases: TGTGCCAGCTCATTCTGGACAGGGGCGAACACCGGGGAGCTGTTTTTT. It is translated as CASSFWTGANTGELFF.

This chain connects TRBV10-3 to TRBJ2-7, with D maybe TRBD2 (5 bases). The CDR3 consists of 14 residues. CDR1 and CDR2 (germline): ENHRY, SYGVKD. V gave up 0 bases and J gave up 4 bases, with 10 bases separating them. The CDR3 is CAISESFERYEQYF. The CDR3 DNA follows: TGTGCCATCAGTGAGTCATTTGAGCGGTACGAGCAGTACTTC.

The rearrangement joins TRBV28 to TRBJ1-5; 9 bases agree with TRBD1. This CDR3 is 18 amino acids long. Germline values: CDR1 MDHEN, CDR2 SYDVKM. With V trimmed by 4 bases and J by 0 bases, 10 bases remained unmatched. The CDR3 nucleotides read TGTGCCAGCAGTTCCGGGACAGGGAGTGTCCATAGCAATCAGCCCCAGCATTTT. It codes for CASSSGTGSVHSNQPQHF.

The chain has TRBV10-3 and TRBJ2-1, with D tentatively TRBD2 (5 bases). The CDR3 runs 14 residues. The ends were cut back, 4 bases at V and 7 bases at J, with 14 bases in the middle. From germline, CDR1 is ENHRY and CDR2 SYGVKD. The CDR3 DNA reads TGTGCCATCAGTGGCTCGGGATCATTTAATGAGCAGTTCTTC. It is translated as CAISGSGSFNEQFF.

The rearrangement uses TRBV9 and TRBJ2-7; TRBD2 agrees at 10 bases. Germline values: CDR1 SGDLS, CDR2 YYNGEE. V was clipped by 0 bases and J by 7 bases; unmatched bases: 7. This CDR3 is built from 15 residues. The CDR3 is CASSVEPSGSGEQYF. The CDR3 DNA follows: TGTGCCAGCAGCGTAGAGCCTAGCGGGAGTGGTGAGCAGTACTTC. The full variable domain, with the rest looked up from reference TRBV9 and TRBJ2-7, is DSGVTQTPKHLITATGQRVTLRCSPRSGDLSVYWYQQSLDQGLQFLIQYYNGEERAKGNILERFSAQQFPDLHSELNLSSLELGDSALYFCASSVEPSGSGEQYFGPGTRLTVT.